Presented here are 4 T cell receptor beta chains from one specimen sequenced in a study of regulatory T cells in long-lasting Graves disease. For TCR beta, libraries came from iRepertoire HTBI primers and Arm-PCR of CDR3 regions. TCRdb called the multiplex PCR reads again in MiXCR, with one record for every CDR3 protein. This table has 400,000 to 500,000 distinct CDR3 sequences, about a sixth appearing once. Documented time point: newly diagnosed GD, antithyroid drugs for less than 3 months. RNA isolated from PBMCs was used to make the TCR library. The sample also formed part of further work on T cells in Graves' hyperthyroidism and ophthalmopathy.

This specimen was peripheral blood mononuclear cells (PBMCs), taken at new diagnosis, from a patient treated with antithyroid drugs. The receptors come from a woman between 18 and 29 years old with Graves disease.

This clonotype was recorded at least ten times. The chain combines TRBV7-2 with TRBJ2-7; 8 nucleotides agree with TRBD2. The CDR3 loop spans 18 amino acids. V gave up 0 bases and J gave up 0 bases; unmatched junction bases: 10. CDR1 SGHTA and CDR2 FQGNSA come from the germline V gene. CDR3 DNA: TGTGCCAGCAGCTTAGCCCAGTCACTAGCGGATAGCTCCTACGAGCAGTACTTC. Protein sequence: CASSLAQSLADSSYEQYF.

This clonotype was picked up many times. This sequence joins TRBV9 and TRBJ2-1, with TRBD2 matching 7 bases. CDR1 and CDR2 from the germline V gene are SGDLS and YYNGEE. The ends lost 4 bases at V and 7 bases at J; junction bases unmatched: 23. The CDR3 runs 19 residues. In nucleotides, the CDR3 is TGTGCCAGCAGCCGACGGGGGATAAAAGCGGCGGGAGTTGAAAATGAGCAGTTCTTC. Translation: CASSRRGIKAAGVENEQFF.

This rearrangement joins TRBV12-5 to TRBJ2-1; possibly TRBD2 for D (5 bases). V lost 0 bases and J 5 bases, leaving 17 bases between the germline ends. Germline assignment: CDR1 LGHNT and CDR2 FRNRAP. The CDR3 contains 17 residues. The CDR3: CASGLVGPRTGNNEQFF. The DNA of the CDR3 is TGTGCTAGTGGTTTGGTAGGCCCGCGTACCGGGAACAATGAGCAGTTCTTC.

This clonotype was counted ten times or more. This chain uses TRBV20-1 with TRBJ2-1; D is unresolved. The CDR3 sequence is 10 residues long. Germline CDR1 and CDR2: DFQATT and SNEGSKA (reference sequence). V lost 6 bases, J lost 4 bases, and 4 bases lay in between. CDR3 loop: CSAMYNEQFF. CDR3 nucleotide sequence: TGCAGTGCGATGTACAATGAGCAGTTCTTC.